The 18 T cell receptor beta chains below come from one sample, sequenced in a study of molecular identifiers for immune sequencing clone quantification. One entry per CDR3 protein, called by TCRdb with MiXCR from the PCR reads. Here the sample spans about half a million distinct CDR3 sequences, about 25% being singletons. The sequenced sample was naive CD8+ T cells from blood, with Jurkat cell RNA spiked in. Subset indicated: FACS-sorted CD8+CD4-CCR7+CD45RA+ naive T cells. These receptors came from a human donor in good health. Some libraries in this study had Jurkat cell RNA spiked in.

This clonotype was recorded many times. This sequence joins TRBV29-1 and TRBJ1-1; 10 nucleotides align to TRBD1. Germline V lookup: CDR1 SQVTM, CDR2 ANQGSEA. V was pared by 4 bases and J by 4 bases, with 9 bases of the junction left unmatched. This CDR3 has 15 amino acids. CDR3 nucleotide sequence: TGCAGCGTTGGTGGGGGGACAGGGGAAGCCACTGAAGCTTTCTTT. Protein sequence: CSVGGGTGEATEAFF. Complete variable domain (other parts from reference TRBV29-1 and TRBJ1-1): SAVISQKPSRDICQRGTSLTIQCQVDSQVTMMFWYRQQPGQSLTLIATANQGSEATYESGFVIDKFPISRPNLTFSTLTVSNMSPEDSSIYLCSVGGGTGEATEAFFGQGTRLTVV.

Concerning this clonotype itself: A much larger clone is a single base away; this may be a read error. V is TRBV12-3 or TRBV12-4 and J is TRBJ1-1; D not certain. V lost 6 bases to trimming and J lost 10 bases, with 15 bases between them. The CDR3 is 12 residues long. CDR3 in amino acids: CASRLLERVAFF. In DNA, the CDR3 is TGTGCCAGCAGACTGTTGGAGAGAGTAGCTTTCTTT.

This clonotype was detected a few times. The gene calls are TRBV27 and TRBJ1-5; D unclear. CDR1 and CDR2 (germline): MNHEY, SMNVEV (reference sequence). The CDR3 runs 14 residues. V lost 4 bases and J 3 bases, leaving 10 bases between the germline ends. CDR3 region: CASSSLGPNQPQHF. CDR3 bases: TGTGCCAGCAGTTCCCTAGGACCCAATCAGCCCCAGCATTTT.

The sample holds many counts of this clonotype. The chain recombines TRBV6-6 with TRBJ2-1; 12 bases map to TRBD2. The CDR3 runs 12 residues. From germline, CDR1 is MNHNY and CDR2 SVGAGI (reference sequence). V was pared by 10 bases and J by 10 bases, with 5 bases of the junction left unmatched. CDR3 residues: CATTSGSTEQFF. The CDR3 nucleotides are TGTGCCACGACTAGCGGGAGTACGGAGCAGTTCTTC.

To note about this clonotype: This may stem from a read error, because a much larger clone lies one nucleotide away. The CDR3 protein is CAGSYTIGRGNQPQHF. The CDR3, as DNA: TGTGCCGGCAGTTACACAATTGGCAGGGGCAATCAGCCCCAGCATTTT. The rearrangement links TRBV6-6 to TRBJ1-5; D perhaps matches TRBD1 (5 bases). Germline values: CDR1 MNHNY, CDR2 SVGAGI (reference sequence). The length of the CDR3 is 16 residues.

This clonotype was counted many times. V is TRBV5-1 and J is TRBJ2-7; 7 positions agree with TRBD1. Germline assignment: CDR1 SGHRS and CDR2 YFSETQ. Unmatched junction bases numbered 7, after V lost 4 bases and J lost 9 bases. This CDR3 region has 12 residues. In DNA, the CDR3 is TGCGCCAGCAGCCTGCAGGGGGTCGGGCAGTACTTC. Translated: CASSLQGVGQYF.

V and J are TRBV3-1 and TRBJ2-1; D is unresolved. The ends were cut back, 0 bases at V and 8 bases at J, with 11 bases in the middle. This CDR3 is built from 14 residues. Per germline, CDR1 LGHDT and CDR2 YNNKEL (reference sequence). CDR3 amino acids: CASSQDRRKDEQFF. The CDR3 DNA sequence: TGTGCCAGCAGCCAAGATCGGCGGAAGGATGAGCAGTTCTTC.

This clonotype was recorded many times. The V and J genes are TRBV20-1 and TRBJ2-3, with D perhaps TRBD2 (6 bases). V was clipped by 3 bases and J by 1 base, with 11 bases between them. The CDR3 consists of 14 residues. Germline assignment: CDR1 DFQATT and CDR2 SNEGSKA (reference sequence). CDR3 coding DNA: TGCAGTGCTAGCGGGACTCTCCGCACAGATACGCAGTATTTT. It codes for CSASGTLRTDTQYF.

The chain is built from TRBV6-8 and TRBJ1-1; D call uncertain. V dropped 0 bases and J dropped 0 bases, with 14 bases sitting between them. Germline values: CDR1 MNHGY, CDR2 SAAAGT. The CDR3 spans 17 residues. This CDR3 is CASSYSIPLTMNTEAFF. DNA of the CDR3: TGTGCCAGCAGTTACTCGATCCCCCTGACTATGAACACTGAAGCTTTCTTT.

In its sample, this clonotype was seen many times. The genes are TRBV20-1 and TRBJ1-5, with D uncertain. Germline V CDR1 and CDR2: DFQATT, SNEGSKA (reference sequence). V was trimmed by 0 bases and J by 3 bases, leaving 18 bases between them. The CDR3 has 17 amino acids. In nucleotides, the CDR3 is TGCAGTGCTAGAGATTGGCCAGCGGCTGATGTCAATCAGCCCCAGCATTTT. Its translation: CSARDWPAADVNQPQHF.

This clonotype was seen repeatedly, ten times or more. The chain combines TRBV5-6 with TRBJ1-1; unclear D gene. Trimming stripped 0 bases from V and 7 bases from J, with 10 bases between. Per the germline V gene, CDR1 is SGHDT and CDR2 is YYEEEE. The CDR3 sequence is 13 residues long. The CDR3 bases are TGTGCCAGCAGCTTGGCCCTGACGGGTGAAGCTTTCTTT. This translates into CASSLALTGEAFF.

On this clonotype: It may be a read error: a sequence one base away is much more abundant. The V gene is TRBV29-1, the J gene TRBJ1-1; D may be TRBD1 (6 bases). Germline V gene data show CDR1 as SQVTM and CDR2 as ANQGSEA. The V end was cut by 5 bases, the J end by 5 bases, with 12 bases between. The CDR3 totals 12 residues. The CDR3 loop reads CSVFKGETEAFF. CDR3 DNA: TGCAGCGTTTTTAAGGGGGAAACTGAAGCTTTCTTT.

CDR3 sequence: CASSYNTGTGGAFF. In nucleotides, the CDR3 is TGTGCCAGCAGTTACAACACCGGGACAGGGGGAGCTTTCTTT. The chain links TRBV28 to TRBJ1-1; 11 bases line up with TRBD1. CDR1 is MDHEN, CDR2 SYDVKM, per germline. V dropped 4 bases and J dropped 10; count of bases not matched to a gene: 8. The CDR3 totals 14 residues. Full variable domain (missing parts from reference TRBV28 and TRBJ1-1): DVKVTQSSRYLVKRTGEKVFLECVQDMDHENMFWYRQDPGLGLRLIYFSYDVKMKEKGDIPEGYSVSREKKERFSLILESASTNQTSMYLCASSYNTGTGGAFFGQGTRLTVV.

This clonotype has at least ten counts. The CDR3 reads CASSQETTDTQYF. The CDR3, as DNA: TGTGCCAGCAGCCAAGAGACCACAGATACGCAGTATTTT. J is TRBJ2-3 and V is TRBV4-2; no firm D call. This CDR3 comprises 13 residues. The V end lost 0 bases, the J end lost 2 bases, and 3 bases lay between the germline ends. Germline CDR1 is LGHNA and CDR2 is YNFKEQ.

The sample holds many counts of this clonotype. This sequence joins TRBV27 and TRBJ1-5; D unresolved. CDR3 size: 13 residues. The ends were cut back, 2 bases at V and 5 bases at J, with 7 bases in the middle. The V gene's germline CDR1 is MNHEY and CDR2 SMNVEV (reference sequence). CDR3 bases: TGTGCCAGCAGTTTAAGCCCGTATCAGCCCCAGCATTTT. It encodes CASSLSPYQPQHF.

This chain links TRBV5-8 with TRBJ2-1, with D possibly matching TRBD2 (5 bases). Germline lookup yields CDR1 SGHTS and CDR2 YDEGEE. The CDR3 covers 16 residues. Trimming removed 3 bases at V and 2 bases at J, with 15 bases between. CDR3 sequence reads: CASSSSTSIPYNEQFF. The CDR3 region has the DNA TGTGCCAGCAGCTCCTCCACTAGTATACCCTACAATGAGCAGTTCTTC. The full variable domain, in which reference TRBV5-8 and TRBJ2-1 provide the parts outside the CDR3, is EAGVTQSPTHLIKTRGQQATLRCSPISGHTSVYWYQQALGLGLQFLLWYDEGEERNRGNFPPRFSGRQFPNYSSELNVNALELEDSALYLCASSSSTSIPYNEQFFGPGTRLTVL.

V gene TRBV7-9 combines with J gene TRBJ1-1; 7 positions match TRBD1. Looked up from germline, CDR1 is SEHNR and CDR2 is FQNEAQ (reference sequence). Losses at the gene ends were 6 bases for V and 4 bases for J; bases not matched to a gene: 2. The CDR3 loop spans 12 amino acids. The DNA for the CDR3 is TGTGCCAGCAGGACAGGGCTCACTGAAGCTTTCTTT. Translated: CASRTGLTEAFF.

This clonotype turned up a few times. V and J are TRBV6-1 and TRBJ2-7; 9 bases fit TRBD1. CDR3 size: 18 residues. The germline gives CDR1 MNHNS, CDR2 SASEGT. J lost 1 base, V lost 0 bases, and 10 bases had no gene match. The chain's CDR3 is CASSEALRTGVISYEQYF. The CDR3 nucleotides are TGTGCCAGCAGTGAAGCGCTTCGGACAGGGGTAATTTCCTACGAGCAGTACTTC.